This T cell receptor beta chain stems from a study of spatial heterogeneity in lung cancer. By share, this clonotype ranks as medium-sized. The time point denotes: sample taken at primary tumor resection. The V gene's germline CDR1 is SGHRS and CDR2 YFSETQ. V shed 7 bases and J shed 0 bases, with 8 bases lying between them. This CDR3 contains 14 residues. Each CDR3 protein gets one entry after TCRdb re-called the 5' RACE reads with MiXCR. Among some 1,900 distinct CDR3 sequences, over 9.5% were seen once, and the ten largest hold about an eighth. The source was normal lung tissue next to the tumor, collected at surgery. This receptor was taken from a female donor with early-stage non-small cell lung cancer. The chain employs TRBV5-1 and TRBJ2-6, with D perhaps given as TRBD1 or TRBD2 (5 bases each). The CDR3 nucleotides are TGCGCCAGCCAGGGAGACTCTGGGGCCAACGTCCTGACTTTC. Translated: CASQGDSGANVLTF.